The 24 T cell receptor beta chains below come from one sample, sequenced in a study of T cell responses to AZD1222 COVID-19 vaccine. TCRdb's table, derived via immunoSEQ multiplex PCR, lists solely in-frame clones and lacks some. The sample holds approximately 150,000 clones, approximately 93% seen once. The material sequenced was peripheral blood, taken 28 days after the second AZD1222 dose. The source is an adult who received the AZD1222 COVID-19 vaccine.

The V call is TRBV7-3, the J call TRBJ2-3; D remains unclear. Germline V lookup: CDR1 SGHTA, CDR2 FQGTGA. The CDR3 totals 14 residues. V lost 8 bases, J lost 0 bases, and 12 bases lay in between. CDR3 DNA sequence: TGTGCCAGCGGAATAGCAGGAAGCACAGATACGCAGTATTTT. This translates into CASGIAGSTDTQYF.

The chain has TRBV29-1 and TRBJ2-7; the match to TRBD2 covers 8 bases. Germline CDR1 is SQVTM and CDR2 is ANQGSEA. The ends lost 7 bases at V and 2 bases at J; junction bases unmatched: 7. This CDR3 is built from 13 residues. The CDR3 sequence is CSAGGEEPYEQYF. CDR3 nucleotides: TGCAGCGCCGGGGGGGAGGAACCCTACGAGCAGTACTTC.

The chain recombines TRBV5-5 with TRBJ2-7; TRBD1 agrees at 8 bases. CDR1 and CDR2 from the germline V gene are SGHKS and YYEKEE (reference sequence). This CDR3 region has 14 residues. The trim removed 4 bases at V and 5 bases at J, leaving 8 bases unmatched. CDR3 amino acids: CASSLRDRPHEQYF. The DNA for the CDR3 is TGTGCCAGCAGCCTCCGGGACAGGCCCCACGAGCAGTACTTC. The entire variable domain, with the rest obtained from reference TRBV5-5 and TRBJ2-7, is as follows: DAGVTQSPTHLIKTRGQQVTLRCSPISGHKSVSWYQQVLGQGPQFIFQYYEKEERGRGNFPDRFSARQFPNYSSELNVNALLLGDSALYLCASSLRDRPHEQYFGPGTRLTVT.

CDR3 loop: CASSHLRAGNTGELFF. The CDR3 DNA sequence: TGTGCCAGCAGCCATCTGAGGGCAGGCAACACCGGGGAGCTGTTTTTT. V and J are TRBV3-1 (or the pseudogene TRBV3-2) and TRBJ2-2; D may be TRBD2 (5 bases). Germline CDR1 is LGHDT and CDR2 is YNNKEL (reference sequence). This CDR3 has 16 residues. V lost 3 bases to trimming and J lost 2 bases, with 13 bases between them.

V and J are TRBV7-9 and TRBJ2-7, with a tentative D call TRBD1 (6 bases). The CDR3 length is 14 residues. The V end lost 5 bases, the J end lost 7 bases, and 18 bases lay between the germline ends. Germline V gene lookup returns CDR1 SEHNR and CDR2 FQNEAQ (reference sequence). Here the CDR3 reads CASSDLVGAKEQYF. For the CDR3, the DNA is TGTGCCAGCAGCGACCTAGTGGGGGCTAAGGAGCAGTACTTC.

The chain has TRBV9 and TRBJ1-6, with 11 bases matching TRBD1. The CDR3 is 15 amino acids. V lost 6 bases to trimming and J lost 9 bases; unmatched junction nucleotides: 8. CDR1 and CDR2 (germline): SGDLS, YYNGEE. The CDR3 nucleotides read TGTGCCAGCACCGGTGGACAGGGGGCACGTTCACCCCTCCACTTT. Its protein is CASTGGQGARSPLHF. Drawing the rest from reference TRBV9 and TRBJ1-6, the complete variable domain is DSGVTQTPKHLITATGQRVTLRCSPRSGDLSVYWYQQSLDQGLQFLIQYYNGEERAKGNILERFSAQQFPDLHSELNLSSLELGDSALYFCASTGGQGARSPLHFGNGTRLTVT.

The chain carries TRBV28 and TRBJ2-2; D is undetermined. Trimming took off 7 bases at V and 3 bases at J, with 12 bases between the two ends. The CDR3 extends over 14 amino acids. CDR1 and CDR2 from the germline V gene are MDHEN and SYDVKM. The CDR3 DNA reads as TGTGCCAGCACTGCGGCCCAGGACACCGGGGAGCTGTTTTTT. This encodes CASTAAQDTGELFF.

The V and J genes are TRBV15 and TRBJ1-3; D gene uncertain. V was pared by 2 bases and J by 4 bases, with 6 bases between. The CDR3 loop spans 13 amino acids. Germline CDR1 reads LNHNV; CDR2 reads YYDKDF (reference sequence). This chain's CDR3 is CATSRQEGNTIYF. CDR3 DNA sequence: TGTGCCACCAGCAGACAAGAAGGAAACACCATATATTTT. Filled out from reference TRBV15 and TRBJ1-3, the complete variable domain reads DAMVIQNPRYQVTQFGKPVTLSCSQTLNHNVMYWYQQKSSQAPKLLFHYYDKDFNNEADTPDNFQSRRPNTSFCFLDIRSPGLGDTAMYLCATSRQEGNTIYFGEGSWLTVV.

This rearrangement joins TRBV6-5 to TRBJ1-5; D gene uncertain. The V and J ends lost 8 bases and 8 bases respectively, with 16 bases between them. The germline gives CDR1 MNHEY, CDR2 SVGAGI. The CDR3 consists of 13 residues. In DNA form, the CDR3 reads TGTGCCAGCGGGAGGACTTCAAAAGAGCCCCAGCATTTT. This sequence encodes CASGRTSKEPQHF.

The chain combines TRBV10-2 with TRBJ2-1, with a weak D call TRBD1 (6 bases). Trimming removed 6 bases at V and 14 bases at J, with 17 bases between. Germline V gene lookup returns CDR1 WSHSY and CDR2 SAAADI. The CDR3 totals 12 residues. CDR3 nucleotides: TGCGCCAGCAGCCAGGACAGCCATCGGGAGTTCTTC. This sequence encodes CASSQDSHREFF.

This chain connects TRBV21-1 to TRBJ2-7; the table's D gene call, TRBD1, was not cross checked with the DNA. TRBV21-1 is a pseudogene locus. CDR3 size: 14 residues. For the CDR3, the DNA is TGTGCCAGCAGCAAGGGCAGGGGGCAAGTCGAGCAGTACTTC. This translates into CASSKGRGQVEQYF.

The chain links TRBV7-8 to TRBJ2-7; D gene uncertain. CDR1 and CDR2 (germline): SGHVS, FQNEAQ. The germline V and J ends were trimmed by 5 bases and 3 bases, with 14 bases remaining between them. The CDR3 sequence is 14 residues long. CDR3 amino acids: CASSRSDASYEQYF. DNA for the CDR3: TGTGCCAGCAGCCGAAGCGACGCCAGCTACGAGCAGTACTTC. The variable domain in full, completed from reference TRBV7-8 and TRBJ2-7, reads GAGVSQSPRYKVAKRGQDVALRCDPISGHVSLFWYQQALGQGPEFLTYFQNEAQLDKSGLPSDRFFAERPEGSVSTLKIQRTQQEDSAVYLCASSRSDASYEQYFGPGTRLTVT.

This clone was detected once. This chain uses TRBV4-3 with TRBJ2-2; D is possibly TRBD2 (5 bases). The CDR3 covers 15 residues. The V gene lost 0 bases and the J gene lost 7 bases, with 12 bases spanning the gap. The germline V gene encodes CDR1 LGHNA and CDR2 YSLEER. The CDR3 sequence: CASSQDLWGVGELFF. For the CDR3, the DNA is TGCGCCAGCAGCCAAGATCTTTGGGGAGTCGGGGAGCTGTTTTTT.

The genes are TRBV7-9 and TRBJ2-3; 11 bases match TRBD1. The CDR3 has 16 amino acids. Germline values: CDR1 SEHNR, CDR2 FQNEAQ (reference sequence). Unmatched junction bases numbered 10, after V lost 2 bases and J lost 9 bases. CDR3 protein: CASSLRDRGARGTQYF. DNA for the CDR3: TGTGCCAGCAGCTTAAGGGACAGGGGGGCCCGGGGCACGCAGTATTTT. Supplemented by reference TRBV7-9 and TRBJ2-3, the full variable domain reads DTGVSQNPRHKITKRGQNVTFRCDPISEHNRLYWYRQTLGQGPEFLTYFQNEAQLEKSRLLSDRFSAERPKGSFSTLEIQRTEQGDSAMYLCASSLRDRGARGTQYFGPGTRLTVL.

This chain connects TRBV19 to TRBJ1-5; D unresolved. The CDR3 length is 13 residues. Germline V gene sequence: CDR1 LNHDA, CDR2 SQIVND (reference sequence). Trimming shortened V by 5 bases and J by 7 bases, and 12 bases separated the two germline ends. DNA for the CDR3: TGTGCCAGTAGTTCGCCATACCCCCAGCCCCAGCATTTT. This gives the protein CASSSPYPQPQHF.

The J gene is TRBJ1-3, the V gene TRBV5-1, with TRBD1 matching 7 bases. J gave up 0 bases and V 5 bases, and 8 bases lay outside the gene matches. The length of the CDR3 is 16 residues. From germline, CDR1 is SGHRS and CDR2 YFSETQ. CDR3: CASRLAGQASGNTIYF. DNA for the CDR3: TGCGCCAGCAGGTTAGCCGGACAGGCCTCTGGAAACACCATATATTTT. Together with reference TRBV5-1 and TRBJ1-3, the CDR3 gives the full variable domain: KAGVTQTPRYLIKTRGQQVTLSCSPISGHRSVSWYQQTPGQGLQFLFEYFSETQRNKGNFPGRFSGRQFSNSRSEMNVSTLELGDSALYLCASRLAGQASGNTIYFGEGSWLTVV.

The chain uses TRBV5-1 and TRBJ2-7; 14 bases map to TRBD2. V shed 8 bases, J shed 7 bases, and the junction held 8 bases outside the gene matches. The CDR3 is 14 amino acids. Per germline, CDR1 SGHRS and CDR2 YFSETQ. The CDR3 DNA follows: TGCGCCAGTAGGGGGACTAGCGGGAGTAGAGAGCAGTACTTC. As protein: CASRGTSGSREQYF.

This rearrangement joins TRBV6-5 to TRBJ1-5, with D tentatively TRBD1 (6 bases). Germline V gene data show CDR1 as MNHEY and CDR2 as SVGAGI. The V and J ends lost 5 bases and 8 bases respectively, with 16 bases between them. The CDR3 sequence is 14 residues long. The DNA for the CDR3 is TGTGCCAGCAGTCTCGACAGGTGGCTTAAGCCCCAGCATTTT. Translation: CASSLDRWLKPQHF.

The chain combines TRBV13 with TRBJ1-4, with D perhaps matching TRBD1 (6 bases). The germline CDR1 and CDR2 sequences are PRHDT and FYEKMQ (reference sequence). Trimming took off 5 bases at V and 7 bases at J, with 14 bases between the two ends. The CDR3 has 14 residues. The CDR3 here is CASSASGVGEKLFF. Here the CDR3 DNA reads TGTGCCAGCAGCGCCTCAGGGGTTGGTGAAAAACTGTTTTTT.

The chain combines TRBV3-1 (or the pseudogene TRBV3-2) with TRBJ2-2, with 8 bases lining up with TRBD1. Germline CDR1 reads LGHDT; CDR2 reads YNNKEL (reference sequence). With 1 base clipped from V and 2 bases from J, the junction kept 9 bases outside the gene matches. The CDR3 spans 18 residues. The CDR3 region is CASSQVHGTGPNTGELFF. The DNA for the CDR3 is TGTGCCAGCAGCCAAGTCCATGGGACAGGACCTAACACCGGGGAGCTGTTTTTT.

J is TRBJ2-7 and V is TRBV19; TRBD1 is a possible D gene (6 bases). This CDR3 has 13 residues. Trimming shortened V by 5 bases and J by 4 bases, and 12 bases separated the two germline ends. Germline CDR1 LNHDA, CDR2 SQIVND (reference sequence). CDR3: CASSPSTGYEQYF. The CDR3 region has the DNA TGTGCCAGTAGTCCCAGCACAGGGTACGAGCAGTACTTC. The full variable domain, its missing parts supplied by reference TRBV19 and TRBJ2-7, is DGGITQSPKYLFRKEGQNVTLSCEQNLNHDAMYWYRQDPGQGLRLIYYSQIVNDFQKGDIAEGYSVSREKKESFPLTVTSAQKNPTAFYLCASSPSTGYEQYFGPGTRLTVT.

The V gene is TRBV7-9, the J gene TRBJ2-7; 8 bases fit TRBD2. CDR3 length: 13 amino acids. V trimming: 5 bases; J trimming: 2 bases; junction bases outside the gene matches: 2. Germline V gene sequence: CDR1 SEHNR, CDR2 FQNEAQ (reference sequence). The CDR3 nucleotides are TGTGCCAGCAGCCTTAGCGGGACCTACGAGCAGTACTTC. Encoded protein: CASSLSGTYEQYF.

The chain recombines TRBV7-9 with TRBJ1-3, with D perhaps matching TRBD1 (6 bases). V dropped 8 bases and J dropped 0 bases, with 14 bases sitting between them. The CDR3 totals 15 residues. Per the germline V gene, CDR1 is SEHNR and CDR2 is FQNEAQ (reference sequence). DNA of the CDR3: TGTGCCAGCGGAAAACAGGGAATCTCTGGAAACACCATATATTTT. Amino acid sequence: CASGKQGISGNTIYF. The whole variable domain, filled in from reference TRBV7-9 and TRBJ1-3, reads DTGVSQNPRHKITKRGQNVTFRCDPISEHNRLYWYRQTLGQGPEFLTYFQNEAQLEKSRLLSDRFSAERPKGSFSTLEIQRTEQGDSAMYLCASGKQGISGNTIYFGEGSWLTVV.

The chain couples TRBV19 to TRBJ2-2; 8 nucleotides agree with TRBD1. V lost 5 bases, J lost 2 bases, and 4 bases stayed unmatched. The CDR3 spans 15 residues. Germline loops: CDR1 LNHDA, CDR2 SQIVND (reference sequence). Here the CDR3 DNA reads TGTGCCAGTAGTTCGGGACAGGCTAACACCGGGGAGCTGTTTTTT. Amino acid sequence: CASSSGQANTGELFF.